The entry that follows covers one T cell receptor (beta chain) sequence. This entry comes from a study of cytotoxic CD8 clonotypes in ibrutinib-treated CLL. The ends were cut back, 10 bases at V and 8 bases at J, with 27 bases in the middle. Germline CDR1 is SGDLS and CDR2 is YYNGEE. This CDR3 has 15 amino acids. Using immunoSEQ multiplex PCR, the repertoire was profiled, and TCRdb retains in-frame clones only, with some absent. Here the sample spans about 200,000 clones, 75% to 85% being singletons. The receptor comes from a human donor with chronic lymphocytic leukemia. The rearrangement links TRBV9 to TRBJ1-2; D is undetermined. The sequencing here drew on PBMCs, taken after 12 months of ibrutinib treatment. CDR3 sequence: CASKHRRDITWGYTF. In DNA form, the CDR3 reads TGTGCCTCCAAACATCGACGAGACATCACCTGGGGCTACACCTTC. Looking up the rest from reference TRBV9 and TRBJ1-2 gives the full variable domain: DSGVTQTPKHLITATGQRVTLRCSPRSGDLSVYWYQQSLDQGLQFLIQYYNGEERAKGNILERFSAQQFPDLHSELNLSSLELGDSALYFCASKHRRDITWGYTFGSGTRLTVV.